This entry features one T cell receptor (beta chain) sequence. The entry originates in a study of blood T cell repertoires in COVID-19. Study details: What the recovered Cohort 3 donors had was two negative PCRs, clearance, or symptom resolution.

Germline values: CDR1 MNHNS, CDR2 SASEGT. CDR3 length equals 16 residues. V was clipped by 3 bases and J by 9 bases, with 23 bases between them. Study processing details: Reference gene primers were amplified, and this amplification served to estimate nucleated cell counts. Here immunoSEQ multiplex PCR was the method, and the copy in TCRdb shows in-frame clones only, minus some. V and J calls and clone size are as listed in that table; D and trimming were resolved from the DNA. This sample has 200,000 to 250,000 clones, with roughly nine tenths found just once. Living in about two dozen US areas, the participants were between roughly 18 and 89 years of age. Allocation to cohorts depended on clinical history reported by the participants.

V is TRBV6-1 and J is TRBJ1-1; D unresolved. The receptor's source is a woman aged 50 to 65 in a cohort exposed to, infected with or recovered from COVID-19 (not recorded which). Sequences were obtained from PBMCs or T cells enriched from blood (not recorded which). CDR3 sequence (DNA): TGTGCCAGCAGTGAGAGGGTCCGGGCCCTACCTAGACAAGCTTTCTTT. Amino acid sequence: CASSERVRALPRQAFF.